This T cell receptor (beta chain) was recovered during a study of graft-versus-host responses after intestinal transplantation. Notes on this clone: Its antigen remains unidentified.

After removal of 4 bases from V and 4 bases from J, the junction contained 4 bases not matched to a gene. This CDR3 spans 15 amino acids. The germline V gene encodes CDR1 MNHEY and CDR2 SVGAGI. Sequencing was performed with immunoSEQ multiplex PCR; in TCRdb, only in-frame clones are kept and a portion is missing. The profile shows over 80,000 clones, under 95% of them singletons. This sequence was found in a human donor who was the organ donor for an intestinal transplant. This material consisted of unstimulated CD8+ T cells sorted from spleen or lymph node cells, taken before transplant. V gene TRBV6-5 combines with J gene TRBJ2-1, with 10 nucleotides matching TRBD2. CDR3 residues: CASSFSGGVYNEQFF. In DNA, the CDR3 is TGTGCCAGCAGTTTCAGCGGGGGGGTATACAATGAGCAGTTCTTC.